Below are 5 T cell receptor beta chains sequenced from a single sample in a study of T cells in tumors after PD-1 blockade. Libraries were prepared by immunoSEQ multiplex PCR; TCRdb keeps only in-frame clonotypes and omits some of them. The repertoire holds about 59,000 clones, with around 77% as singletons. Source: PBMCs, taken before anti-PD-1 treatment. The receptor set was obtained from a human donor with basal cell carcinoma.

The chain is built from TRBV27 and TRBJ2-7; TRBD1 is a possible D gene (5 bases). Trimming removed 6 bases at V and 4 bases at J, with 16 bases between. Germline V gene lookup returns CDR1 MNHEY and CDR2 SMNVEV (reference sequence). This CDR3 contains 14 residues. The CDR3 coding sequence is TGTGCCAGCAGGGTGGGTCCTCAGGGATACGAGCAGTACTTC. As protein: CASRVGPQGYEQYF.

The chain uses TRBV4-1 and TRBJ2-7; D possibly corresponds to TRBD1 (6 bases). V lost 4 bases and J lost 2, with 15 bases in between. This CDR3 has 15 residues. In germline, CDR1 is MGHRA, CDR2 YSYEKL. The CDR3 DNA is TGCGCCAGCAGCCCAGCCGGGACACGCGCCTACGAGCAGTACTTC. Encoded protein: CASSPAGTRAYEQYF.

This chain joins TRBV7-2 and TRBJ1-2, with no clear D. V lost 5 bases and J 3 bases, leaving 13 bases between the germline ends. Germline CDR1 reads SGHTA; CDR2 reads FQGNSA. The CDR3 has 14 amino acids. CDR3 region: CASSIQVSDYGYTF. The CDR3 DNA follows: TGTGCCAGCAGCATCCAGGTTTCAGACTATGGCTACACCTTC.

Notes on this clone: One end of the junction does not line up with germline, which may come from a read error. The chain is built from TRBV7-3 and TRBJ2-3, with D possibly being TRBD1 or TRBD2 (6 bases each). The CDR3 is 14 amino acids. Germline CDR1 SGHTA, CDR2 FQGTGA. In nucleotides, the CDR3 is TGTGCCAGCAGGTTAACCGGGGGCGGAGATACGCAGTATTTT. Its translation: CASRLTGGGDTQYF.

The rearrangement uses TRBV6-4 and TRBJ1-1, with D tentatively TRBD1 (6 bases). V lost 6 bases, J lost 0 bases, and 11 bases lay in between. Germline values: CDR1 MRHNA, CDR2 SNTAGT. The CDR3 extends over 14 amino acids. The CDR3 spells CASRKDRLNTEAFF. As DNA, the CDR3 is TGTGCCAGCAGAAAAGACAGGCTGAACACTGAAGCTTTCTTT.